A single TCR beta chain is shown here with its context. Its cognate antigen is unknown. There are 13 residues in the CDR3. The ends were cut back, 7 bases at V and 0 bases at J, with 9 bases in the middle. Germline V gene data show CDR1 as MNHNY and CDR2 as SVGAGI (reference sequence). The data are from a study of cytomegalovirus exposure and HLA in healthy donors. Whole-study results and caveats: TCR beta chains numbering under 200 were designated cytomegalovirus-associated.

Both 60 Vbeta primers and 13 Jbeta primers went into the PCR. Profiling relied on immunoSEQ multiplex PCR, and the TCRdb table lists in-frame clones only, not all of them. Of 150,000 or so clones in the sample, 70% to 90% are singletons; the top ten hold about 9.3%. The sample consisted of PBMCs. The chain combines TRBV6-6 with TRBJ1-1; D is unclear. The TCR was taken from a man aged 18 to 35 in good health and CMV-seropositive. CDR3 region: CASILQMNTEAFF. The CDR3 DNA reads TGTGCCAGCATCCTTCAGATGAACACTGAAGCTTTCTTT.